One sample yielded the 10 T cell receptor beta chains listed below, sequenced in a study of response to subunit inactivated influenza vaccine. TCRdb reprocessed the RT-PCR reads with MiXCR, giving one entry per CDR3 protein. This sample has almost 600,000 distinct CDR3 sequences, with around 15% found just once. Sequenced here: PBMCs from blood, sampled less than 13 days after vaccination. The receptors shown here come from a man aged 50 to 59 who received an inactivated influenza vaccine.

V and J are TRBV4-2 and TRBJ2-7; D uncertain. Trimming stripped 1 base from V and 2 bases from J, with 12 bases between. CDR1 LGHNA and CDR2 YNFKEQ come from the germline V gene. The CDR3 length is 15 residues. In DNA form, the CDR3 reads TGTGCCAGCAGCCAAGGCCCTGGGGTTACCTACGAGCAGTACTTC. Its protein product is CASSQGPGVTYEQYF.

Here the CDR3 reads CASMELPNTEAFF. The CDR3 nucleotides are TGTGCCAGCATGGAGCTCCCGAACACTGAAGCTTTCTTT. The chain joins TRBV6-1 to TRBJ1-1; D not certain. The germline CDR1 and CDR2 sequences are MNHNS and SASEGT. The CDR3 covers 13 residues. V was pared by 7 bases and J by 1 base, with 10 bases between.

In this sample, this clonotype turned up a few times. This rearrangement joins TRBV18 to TRBJ2-7; D remains ambiguous. The V end lost 1 base, the J end lost 0 bases, and 7 bases lay between the germline ends. The CDR3 sequence is 14 residues long. The germline V gene has CDR1 KGHSH and CDR2 LQKENI. In DNA, the CDR3 is TGTGCCAGCTCACCACGTTACACCTCCTACGAGCAGTACTTC. Translating gives CASSPRYTSYEQYF.

This clonotype was counted only a few times. This sequence joins TRBV7-9 and TRBJ2-1; 8 bases map to TRBD2. CDR3 length equals 16 residues. The germline gives CDR1 SEHNR, CDR2 FQNEAQ (reference sequence). Losses at the gene ends were 5 bases for V and 7 bases for J; bases not matched to a gene: 13. As DNA, the CDR3 is TGTGCCAGCAGCCCGCGGGCGAGCGGGAGTATGAATGAGCAGTTCTTC. Residues: CASSPRASGSMNEQFF.

The chain links TRBV20-1 to TRBJ2-3; TRBD2 matches at 7 bases. The V and J ends lost 1 base and 4 bases, in that order; junction bases with no gene match: 8. Germline V gene sequence: CDR1 DFQATT, CDR2 SNEGSKA (reference sequence). This CDR3 is built from 15 residues. The CDR3 is CSARAFGLVADTQYF. The CDR3 nucleotides read TGCAGTGCTAGAGCCTTCGGACTAGTCGCAGATACGCAGTATTTT.

This clonotype has ten or more counts. This sequence joins TRBV6-2 or TRBV6-3 and TRBJ2-1, with 10 bases lining up with TRBD2. In germline, CDR1 is MNHEY, CDR2 SVGEGT. V lost 6 bases, J lost 2 bases, and 4 bases stayed unmatched. The CDR3 runs 15 residues. The CDR3 loop reads CASSRSGGAYNEQFF. DNA of the CDR3: TGTGCCAGCAGCCGAAGCGGGGGGGCCTACAATGAGCAGTTCTTC.

V is TRBV18 and J is TRBJ2-1; either TRBD1 or TRBD2 may supply D (7 bases each). Germline V gene sequence: CDR1 KGHSH, CDR2 LQKENI. Trimming shortened V by 8 bases and J by 4 bases, and 21 bases separated the two germline ends. The CDR3 totals 16 residues. CDR3 region: CASAKRDSLLYNEQFF. In DNA, the CDR3 is TGTGCCAGCGCTAAGCGGGACAGCCTCTTATACAATGAGCAGTTCTTC.

The chain has TRBV11-2 and TRBJ2-1; D not resolved. Trimming took off 1 base at V and 1 base at J, with 11 bases between the two ends. The germline gives CDR1 SGHAT, CDR2 FQNNGV. This CDR3 spans 16 amino acids. Here the CDR3 DNA reads TGTGCCAGCAGCTTAGTGGCAGTACCATCCTACAATGAGCAGTTCTTC. It yields the protein CASSLVAVPSYNEQFF.

This clonotype was seen more than once but under ten times. This sequence joins TRBV20-1 and TRBJ1-1, with 9 bases matching TRBD1. After removal of 3 bases from V and 6 bases from J, the junction contained 2 bases not matched to a gene. The CDR3 has 12 amino acids. CDR1 and CDR2 from the germline V gene are DFQATT and SNEGSKA (reference sequence). CDR3 nucleotide sequence: TGCAGTGCTAGTGGACAGGGGTCTGAAGCTTTCTTT. It translates to CSASGQGSEAFF.

This chain links TRBV10-3 with TRBJ2-3; D gene ambiguous. The CDR3 is made up of 13 amino acids. With 0 bases removed from V and 6 bases from J, the gap between germline ends came to 7 bases. In germline, CDR1 is ENHRY, CDR2 SYGVKD. This chain's CDR3 is CAISESFLDTQYF. The DNA of the CDR3 is TGTGCCATCAGTGAGTCATTTCTGGATACGCAGTATTTT.